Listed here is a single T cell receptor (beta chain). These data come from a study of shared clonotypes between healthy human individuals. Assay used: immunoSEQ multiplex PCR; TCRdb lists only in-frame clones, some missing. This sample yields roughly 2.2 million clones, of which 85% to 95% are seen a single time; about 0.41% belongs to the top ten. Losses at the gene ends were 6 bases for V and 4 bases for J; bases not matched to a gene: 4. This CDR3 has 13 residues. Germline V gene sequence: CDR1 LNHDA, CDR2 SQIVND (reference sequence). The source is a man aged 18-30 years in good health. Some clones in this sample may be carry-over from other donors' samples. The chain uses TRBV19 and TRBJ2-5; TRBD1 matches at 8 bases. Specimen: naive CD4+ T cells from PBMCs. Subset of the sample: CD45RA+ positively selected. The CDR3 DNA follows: TGTGCCAGTAGACTCCAGGGGGCAGAGACCCAGTACTTC. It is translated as CASRLQGAETQYF.